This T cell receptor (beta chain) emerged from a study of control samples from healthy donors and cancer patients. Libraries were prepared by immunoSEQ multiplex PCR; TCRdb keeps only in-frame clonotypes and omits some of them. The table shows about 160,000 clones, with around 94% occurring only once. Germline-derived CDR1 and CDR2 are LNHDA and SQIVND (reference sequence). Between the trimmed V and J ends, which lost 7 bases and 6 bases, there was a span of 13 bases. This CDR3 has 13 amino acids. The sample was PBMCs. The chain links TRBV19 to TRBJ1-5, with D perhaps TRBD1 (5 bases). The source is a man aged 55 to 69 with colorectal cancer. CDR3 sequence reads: CASTVGEGQPQHF. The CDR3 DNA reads TGTGCCAGTACAGTAGGGGAGGGTCAGCCCCAGCATTTT.